The 4 T cell receptor beta chains listed next were all sequenced from one sample in a study of resident and recirculating memory T cells in vitiligo. Clones were read by immunoSEQ multiplex PCR, and TCRdb kept only the in-frame ones, dropping some. The table lists tens of thousands of clones, around 90% of them singletons. Sequencing was done on a sample of blood. The receptors were sampled from a male donor with vitiligo.

The J gene is TRBJ2-5, the V gene TRBV28, with 7 bases aligning to TRBD2. The CDR3 runs to 17 residues. The J segment lost 0 bases and the V segment lost 6 bases, leaving 13 bases of the junction unmatched. CDR1 and CDR2 (germline): MDHEN, SYDVKM. The CDR3 bases are TGTGCCAGCAGCCCCTCGGACCGGGCGGGAGACCAAGAGACCCAGTACTTC. It translates to CASSPSDRAGDQETQYF.

The chain employs TRBV29-1 and TRBJ1-1, with D hard to call. Per germline, CDR1 SQVTM and CDR2 ANQGSEA. This CDR3 spans 13 amino acids. Trimming cost V 5 bases and J 0 bases, with 10 bases left between them. CDR3 DNA: TGCAGCGTTTTGCGGGCGATGAACACTGAAGCTTTCTTT. It codes for CSVLRAMNTEAFF.

This clone was counted between two and nine times. This rearrangement joins TRBV27 to TRBJ1-5; D might be TRBD1 (5 bases). CDR1 and CDR2 from the germline V gene are MNHEY and SMNVEV (reference sequence). V shed 5 bases and J shed 7 bases, with 12 bases lying between them. This CDR3 has 13 amino acids. CDR3 residues: CASSQGGHQPQHF. The CDR3, as DNA: TGTGCCAGCAGTCAGGGAGGGCACCAGCCCCAGCATTTT.

The chain employs TRBV7-2 and TRBJ2-1, with D perhaps matching TRBD1 (5 bases). From germline, CDR1 is SGHTA and CDR2 FQGNSA. V lost 5 bases to trimming and J lost 3 bases, with 14 bases between them. CDR3 length equals 15 residues. CDR3 sequence: CASSPQDSSYNEQFF. The CDR3 DNA is TGTGCCAGCAGCCCCCAAGACAGCAGCTACAATGAGCAGTTCTTC.